This TCR beta chain was identified in a study of blood T cell repertoires in COVID-19. Study background: Collection of acute and convalescent COVID-19 samples took place in the United States, Italy and Spain. Sample material is recorded as cDNA or gDNA derived from T cells, B-cell-depleted T cells, or PBMCs.

Those enrolled in Seattle joined during active infection and were followed longitudinally afterward. The length of the CDR3 is 14 residues. Looked up from germline, CDR1 is LGHDT and CDR2 is YNNKEL (reference sequence). J was trimmed by 9 bases and V by 6 bases; bases with no gene match: 11. Under the authors' procedure: Researchers report that nucleated cell counts were estimated from reference gene primer amplification. Measured with immunoSEQ multiplex PCR; TCRdb has only the in-frame clones, and not every one. V and J calls plus clone size are reproduced from that table; the DNA served to infer D and trimming. The sample records 200,000 to 250,000 clones, about 85% being singletons.

The rearrangement joins TRBV3-1 (or the pseudogene TRBV3-2) to TRBJ1-5, with 7 bases aligning to TRBD1. Sequencing input: peripheral blood. The sequence came from a woman between 50 and 59 years old with COVID-19, enrolled during active disease. DNA of the CDR3: TGTGCCAGCAGTTTCGTAAGGGGGCGGCGGCCCCAGCATTTT. It encodes CASSFVRGRRPQHF.